A selection of T cell receptor beta chains follows, all from one sample in a study of OX40 agonist ivuxolimab in advanced cancers. Sequenced by immunoSEQ multiplex PCR; TCRdb stores in-frame clones only, minus some. The sample lists roughly 100,000 clones, 93% occurring once. The starting material was CD4+ or CD8+ T cells sorted from blood, obtained in a trial of the OX40 agonist ivuxolimab. These receptor sequences come from an adult with an advanced solid tumor such as melanoma, head and neck, liver or kidney cancer. Both conserved end residues are part of each CDR3. Each record gives: CDR3 DNA, CDR3 protein, clone size, J gene, D gene, V gene. The D gene is left open where the match is weak. Size tells how often a clone was seen (once, few, many) or the class of an expanded clone, and some rows leave it out.

DNA: TGTGCCAGCAGTCCGGACAGGGGATATGGCTACACCTTC
CDR3: CASSPDRGYGYTF
size: few
J: TRBJ1-2
D: TRBD1
V: TRBV7-2

DNA: TGTGCCAGTATTAGGGGACTAGCGAATAACAATGAGCAGTTCTTC
CDR3: CASIRGLANNNEQFF
size: NA
J: TRBJ2-1
D: TRBD2
V: TRBV19

DNA: TGTGCCAGCAGCCGACTAAGCGGGGAGGCGTACGAGCAGTACTTC
CDR3: CASSRLSGEAYEQYF
size: NA
J: TRBJ2-7
D: TRBD2
V: TRBV11-2

DNA: TGTGCCAGCAGTTACTACGACAGCCCCTACGAGCAGTACTTC
CDR3: CASSYYDSPYEQYF
size: NA
J: TRBJ2-7
D: NA
V: TRBV6-5

DNA: TGCGCCAGCAGTGAGCAGGCCTACGAGCAGTACTTC
CDR3: CASSEQAYEQYF
size: NA
J: TRBJ2-7
D: NA
V: TRBV10-2

DNA: TGTGCCAGCAGCTCATCGGGCAACTATGGCTACACCTTC
CDR3: CASSSSGNYGYTF
size: NA
J: TRBJ1-2
D: NA
V: TRBV7-3

DNA: TGTGCCACCAGCAGGAGGACACCCAACAATCAGCCCCAGCATTTT
CDR3: CATSRRTPNNQPQHF
size: once
J: TRBJ1-5
D: NA
V: TRBV15

DNA: TGTGCCAGCTCGTCGAACCGGGATCAGCCCCAGCATTTT
CDR3: CASSSNRDQPQHF
size: NA
J: TRBJ1-5
D: NA
V: TRBV18

DNA: TGTGCCAGCAGTCTAGAGGGGAATGGGCAGTACTTC
CDR3: CASSLEGNGQYF
size: once
J: TRBJ2-7
D: NA
V: TRBV28

DNA: TGTGCCACCAGCAGAGGATCGGGACAGGGTTCAGGTACCGGGGAGCTGTTTTTT
CDR3: CATSRGSGQGSGTGELFF
size: NA
J: TRBJ2-2
D: TRBD1
V: TRBV15

DNA: TGTGCCAGCAGCCAAGATAGGGGGGCTGGCAATCAGCCCCAGCATTTT
CDR3: CASSQDRGAGNQPQHF
size: once
J: TRBJ1-5
D: NA
V: TRBV4-2

DNA: TGTGCCAGCAGCCCAGGACTAGCGGGAGTATATGAGCAGTTCTTC
CDR3: CASSPGLAGVYEQFF
size: NA
J: TRBJ2-1
D: TRBD2
V: TRBV7-9

DNA: TGTGCCAGCATTGGGGAGGATGAGCAGTTCTTC
CDR3: CASIGEDEQFF
size: NA
J: TRBJ2-1
D: NA
V: TRBV28

DNA: TGCGCCAGCAGCCAAGACATGACAGGGGGGCTGTATGGTGGGGCCAACGTCCTGACTTTC
CDR3: CASSQDMTGGLYGGANVLTF
size: NA
J: TRBJ2-6
D: TRBD1
V: TRBV4-3

DNA: TGTGCCAGCAGACTGGAGTCAGGAGATCAGCCCCAGCATTTT
CDR3: CASRLESGDQPQHF
size: NA
J: TRBJ1-5
D: NA
V: TRBV2

DNA: TGCGCCAGCAGCTTGGGTGGCCTCACGAATACGCAGTATTTT
CDR3: CASSLGGLTNTQYF
size: NA
J: TRBJ2-3
D: NA
V: TRBV5-1

DNA: TGTGCCAGCAGCATAGTAGGCGACATGAACACTGAAGCTTTCTTT
CDR3: CASSIVGDMNTEAFF
size: few
J: TRBJ1-1
D: NA
V: TRBV13

DNA: TGTGCCACCAGCAGAGTCAGGATCTCTGGCTACACCTTC
CDR3: CATSRVRISGYTF
size: NA
J: TRBJ1-2
D: NA
V: TRBV15

DNA: TGTGCCTGGAGTGTGAGCGGCTATTTTTCAGCCAATCGAGAGACAGATACGCAGTATTTT
CDR3: CAWSVSGYFSANRETDTQYF
size: NA
J: TRBJ2-3
D: NA
V: TRBV30

DNA: TGCGCCAGCAGCTTGGGATTAGCGGGATCCCACAATGAGCAGTTCTTC
CDR3: CASSLGLAGSHNEQFF
size: NA
J: TRBJ2-1
D: TRBD2
V: TRBV5-1

DNA: TGTGCCAGCAGCCCACCCGGGGACACAGCGAGAAACACCATATATTTT
CDR3: CASSPPGDTARNTIYF
size: NA
J: TRBJ1-3
D: NA
V: TRBV28

DNA: TGTGCCATCAGTGAGCATCAACAAAGTGAAGCTTTCTTT
CDR3: CAISEHQQSEAFF
size: NA
J: TRBJ1-1
D: NA
V: TRBV10-3

DNA: TGCGCCAGCAGCGCCTCGGGACACCACAATGAGCAGTTCTTC
CDR3: CASSASGHHNEQFF
size: NA
J: TRBJ2-1
D: NA
V: TRBV4-1

DNA: TGTGCCAGCAGCTTTCAGACTAGCGGGTTCGAGACCCAGTACTTC
CDR3: CASSFQTSGFETQYF
size: NA
J: TRBJ2-5
D: TRBD2
V: TRBV7-2

DNA: TGTGCCAGCAGCTACGTTAGGCAGGCCCCGGGCTACACCTTC
CDR3: CASSYVRQAPGYTF
size: NA
J: TRBJ1-2
D: NA
V: TRBV28

DNA: TGTGCCAGCAAGAGGGGACAGAACTATGGCTACACCTTC
CDR3: CASKRGQNYGYTF
size: NA
J: TRBJ1-2
D: TRBD1
V: TRBV6-6

DNA: TGTGCCAGCAGCCAAAGCTCCTACGAGCAGTACTTC
CDR3: CASSQSSYEQYF
size: NA
J: TRBJ2-7
D: NA
V: TRBV11-1

DNA: TGTGCCAGCAGTTTCCGGCGGGGACAGGGCAATCAGCCCCAGCATTTT
CDR3: CASSFRRGQGNQPQHF
size: NA
J: TRBJ1-5
D: TRBD1
V: TRBV6-6

DNA: TGTGCCAGCAGTGAAAATTTGAAGGAAAAACTGTTTTTT
CDR3: CASSENLKEKLFF
size: NA
J: TRBJ1-4
D: NA
V: TRBV6-1

DNA: TGTGCCTGGAGTGTAGGAAATCAGCCCCAGCATTTT
CDR3: CAWSVGNQPQHF
size: few
J: TRBJ1-5
D: NA
V: TRBV30

DNA: TGTGCCAGCAGTGTTACTAGCGGATACACAGATACGCAGTATTTT
CDR3: CASSVTSGYTDTQYF
size: NA
J: TRBJ2-3
D: TRBD2
V: TRBV6-1

DNA: TGTGCCAGCAGCCAAGCCCCCGATTCACCCCTCCACTTT
CDR3: CASSQAPDSPLHF
size: few
J: TRBJ1-6
D: NA
V: TRBV4-2

DNA: TGTGCCAGCAGCCCCACTTACAGGGGTTCACCCCTCCACTTT
CDR3: CASSPTYRGSPLHF
size: NA
J: TRBJ1-6
D: TRBD1
V: TRBV7-2

DNA: TGTGCCAGCAGCATGACAGGGGCGGACCGAGCTTTCTTT
CDR3: CASSMTGADRAFF
size: NA
J: TRBJ1-1
D: TRBD1
V: TRBV7-3

DNA: TGTGCCAGCAGTTCTCCGGGACAGGGTTCAGATACGCAGTATTTT
CDR3: CASSSPGQGSDTQYF
size: NA
J: TRBJ2-3
D: TRBD1
V: TRBV28

DNA: TGTGCCAGCAGCGTACTGTCGCGGGACGGGGAGCTGTTTTTT
CDR3: CASSVLSRDGELFF
size: once
J: TRBJ2-2
D: NA
V: TRBV9

DNA: TGTGCCAGCAGTCCCAACTCCCGGGACACCCGTTGGGAAGCTTTCTTT
CDR3: CASSPNSRDTRWEAFF
size: NA
J: TRBJ1-1
D: NA
V: TRBV6-6

DNA: TGTGCCAGCAGCTTAGTCCATCGCAGCACCAATGAGCAGTTCTTC
CDR3: CASSLVHRSTNEQFF
size: NA
J: TRBJ2-1
D: NA
V: TRBV13

DNA: TGTGCCATCAGTTCAACAGGGGTGTTGAGCAATCAGCCCCAGCATTTT
CDR3: CAISSTGVLSNQPQHF
size: once
J: TRBJ1-5
D: TRBD1
V: TRBV10-3

DNA: TGTGCCAGCTCACCGATTTCAATAAGCGGCTTCACAGATACGCAGTATTTT
CDR3: CASSPISISGFTDTQYF
size: NA
J: TRBJ2-3
D: NA
V: TRBV18

DNA: TGCGCCAGCAGCTTGGACGGGGGGTCTGGAAACACCATATATTTT
CDR3: CASSLDGGSGNTIYF
size: NA
J: TRBJ1-3
D: NA
V: TRBV5-1

DNA: TGTGCCAGCAGCTTAGTAGCGGACAGTTCCTATCAGCCCCAGCATTTT
CDR3: CASSLVADSSYQPQHF
size: NA
J: TRBJ1-5
D: NA
V: TRBV7-2

DNA: TGTGCCAGTAGTACCTCCGGCCGGCGCAATTCACCCCTCCACTTT
CDR3: CASSTSGRRNSPLHF
size: NA
J: TRBJ1-6
D: NA
V: TRBV19

DNA: TGTGCCAGCTCACCACCGTCAGCGAACACTGAAGCTTTCTTT
CDR3: CASSPPSANTEAFF
size: NA
J: TRBJ1-1
D: NA
V: TRBV18

DNA: TGCGCCAGCAGCCAAGGGTCAGCCTATGGCTACACCTTC
CDR3: CASSQGSAYGYTF
size: NA
J: TRBJ1-2
D: NA
V: TRBV4-3

DNA: TGTGCCAGCAGTACTACAGCTAACTATGGCTACACCTTC
CDR3: CASSTTANYGYTF
size: NA
J: TRBJ1-2
D: NA
V: TRBV2

DNA: TGTGCCAGCAGATTCGGGGGGGAAACCTATGGCTACACCTTC
CDR3: CASRFGGETYGYTF
size: NA
J: TRBJ1-2
D: NA
V: TRBV5-5

DNA: TGTGCCAGCAGCGAGGGACAGGGGCTCTCGGGCAATGAGCAGTTCTTC
CDR3: CASSEGQGLSGNEQFF
size: NA
J: TRBJ2-1
D: TRBD1
V: TRBV9

DNA: TGTGCCAGCACCAGAGACAGGCGGGTTAACTATGGCTACACCTTC
CDR3: CASTRDRRVNYGYTF
size: NA
J: TRBJ1-2
D: NA
V: TRBV6-5

DNA: TGTGCTAGTGGTTTGGTCACAGGACTGCGAAACACTGAAGCTTTCTTT
CDR3: CASGLVTGLRNTEAFF
size: NA
J: TRBJ1-1
D: NA
V: TRBV12-5

DNA: TGTGCCAGCAGTTCATGGACAGGGACGGGCTATGGCTACACCTTC
CDR3: CASSSWTGTGYGYTF
size: NA
J: TRBJ1-2
D: TRBD1
V: TRBV28

DNA: TGCGCCAGCAGCCTACTTTCGGCGGGGACCTACGAGCAGTACTTC
CDR3: CASSLLSAGTYEQYF
size: NA
J: TRBJ2-7
D: NA
V: TRBV5-1

DNA: TGCGCCAGCAGCCCTACGCGGGGAAAATCCTACAATGAGCAGTTCTTC
CDR3: CASSPTRGKSYNEQFF
size: NA
J: TRBJ2-1
D: NA
V: TRBV4-1

DNA: TGTGCCAGCAGCCCGAACCCCCCCGGGGGCCGTAATCAGCCCCAGCATTTT
CDR3: CASSPNPPGGRNQPQHF
size: NA
J: TRBJ1-5
D: NA
V: TRBV2

DNA: TGTGCCAGCAGCTTCGACAGGGGGGGAGATACGCAGTATTTT
CDR3: CASSFDRGGDTQYF
size: NA
J: TRBJ2-3
D: TRBD1
V: TRBV7-3

DNA: TGTGCCATCAGTGAGCTAGCGGGCACAGATACGCAGTATTTT
CDR3: CAISELAGTDTQYF
size: NA
J: TRBJ2-3
D: TRBD2
V: TRBV10-3

DNA: TGTGCCAGCAGCTCAGCACAGGGCCCTAATCAGCCCCAGCATTTT
CDR3: CASSSAQGPNQPQHF
size: NA
J: TRBJ1-5
D: NA
V: TRBV7-2

DNA: TGTGCCAGCAGCTTCAAACAGGCCGGATATGGCTACACCTTC
CDR3: CASSFKQAGYGYTF
size: once
J: TRBJ1-2
D: NA
V: TRBV5-4